One TCR beta chain is described in this entry. This entry comes from a study of T cell changes during pregnancy in multiple sclerosis. Here immunoSEQ multiplex PCR was the method, and the copy in TCRdb shows in-frame clones only, minus some. The table lists under 70,000 clones, around 92% of them singletons. Deletions cut 3 bases from V and 2 bases from J, with 9 bases between. This CDR3 has 13 amino acids. The germline CDR1 and CDR2 sequences are SGDLS and YYNGEE. This material consisted of peripheral blood, taken in the third trimester of pregnancy. The chain joins TRBV9 to TRBJ2-7, with D possibly being TRBD1 (5 bases). The clonotype was recovered from a female donor in good health, enrolled as a control in a pregnancy study. Written as DNA, the CDR3 is TGTGCCAGCAGCGCCTCCAGGGCCTACGAGCAGTACTTC. Translated, it gives CASSASRAYEQYF.